The 14 T cell receptor beta chains listed next were all sequenced from one sample in a study of blood T cell repertoires in COVID-19. TCRdb's table, derived via immunoSEQ multiplex PCR, lists solely in-frame clones and lacks some. The data show approximately 270,000 clones, roughly 85% seen once. Sequencing input: PBMCs or T cells enriched from blood (not recorded which). These receptor sequences come from a woman in her thirties who had recovered from COVID-19.

The chain combines TRBV7-9 with TRBJ2-2; D remains unclear. CDR1 and CDR2 (germline): SEHNR, FQNEAQ (reference sequence). V lost 9 bases, J lost 1 base, and 6 bases lay in between. The CDR3 is made up of 12 amino acids. CDR3 amino acids: CASKRNTGELFF. The CDR3 nucleotides are TGTGCCAGTAAGAGGAACACCGGGGAGCTGTTTTTT.

The chain employs TRBV10-2 and TRBJ2-2; D possibly corresponds to TRBD2 (6 bases). Germline CDR1 and CDR2: WSHSY and SAAADI. The CDR3 is made up of 18 amino acids. V gave up 6 bases and J gave up 2 bases, with 22 bases separating them. The CDR3 nucleotides read TGCGCCAGCAGCGCTCTACGTGGCGGGGACTCAAACACCGGGGAGCTGTTTTTT. Its protein is CASSALRGGDSNTGELFF.

This clone appeared a single time. CDR3 bases: TGTGCCTGGAGTCCTTTCGACAGTGACAATCAGCCCCAGCATTTT. Protein sequence: CAWSPFDSDNQPQHF. The chain recombines TRBV30 with TRBJ1-5, with a tentative D call TRBD1 (5 bases). Trimming took off 2 bases at V and 3 bases at J, with 14 bases between the two ends. Germline V gene lookup returns CDR1 GTSNPN and CDR2 SVGIG (reference sequence). The CDR3 covers 15 residues. Supplemented by reference TRBV30 and TRBJ1-5, the full variable domain reads SQTIHQWPATLVQPVGSPLSLECTVEGTSNPNLYWYRQAAGRGLQLLFYSVGIGQISSEVPQNLSASRPQDRQFILSSKKLLLSDSGFYLCAWSPFDSDNQPQHFGDGTRLSIL.

There are a few counts of this clone. The chain recombines TRBV6-2 or TRBV6-3 with TRBJ1-6; 9 bases match TRBD1. V dropped 6 bases and J dropped 5; count of bases not matched to a gene: 5. Germline lookup yields CDR1 MNHEY and CDR2 SVGEGT. The CDR3 spans 15 residues. The CDR3 DNA sequence: TGTGCCAGCAGCACCGGGACAGGGAATAATTCACCCCTCCACTTT. It translates to CASSTGTGNNSPLHF.

J is TRBJ2-1 and V is TRBV20-1; unclear D gene. The CDR3 contains 10 residues. CDR1 and CDR2 (germline): DFQATT, SNEGSKA (reference sequence). The V and J ends lost 6 bases and 5 bases respectively, with 5 bases between them. The DNA of the CDR3 is TGCAGTGCCTTTAACAATGAGCAGTTCTTC. Amino acids: CSAFNNEQFF.

The gene calls are TRBV28 and TRBJ2-7, with 10 bases lining up with TRBD1. J was trimmed by 3 bases and V by 5 bases; bases with no gene match: 7. Germline CDR1 reads MDHEN; CDR2 reads SYDVKM. The CDR3 contains 15 residues. The CDR3 DNA reads TGTGCCAGCAGTCACACCGGGACAGGGGACTACGAGCAGTACTTC. It specifies CASSHTGTGDYEQYF.

The CDR3 DNA follows: TGTGCCAGCAGCCACGGAAATGGACTAGCGGGAGCATATGAGCAGTACTTC. It translates to CASSHGNGLAGAYEQYF. The chain has TRBV3-1 (or the pseudogene TRBV3-2) and TRBJ2-7; 13 bases match TRBD2. Germline values: CDR1 LGHDT, CDR2 YNNKEL (reference sequence). V shed 3 bases, J shed 7 bases, and the junction held 12 bases outside the gene matches. The CDR3 has 17 amino acids.

The chain joins TRBV28 to TRBJ2-7; the match to TRBD2 covers 13 bases. The J segment lost 2 bases and the V segment lost 2 bases, leaving 6 bases of the junction unmatched. CDR1 and CDR2 (germline): MDHEN, SYDVKM. The CDR3 loop spans 17 amino acids. The CDR3 sequence: CASSLRTSGRVTYEQYF. CDR3 coding DNA: TGTGCCAGCAGTTTAAGGACTAGCGGGAGAGTAACCTACGAGCAGTACTTC.

A single count supports this clone. This chain joins TRBV19 and TRBJ2-1, with D possibly being TRBD1 (6 bases). The CDR3 consists of 14 residues. Per germline, CDR1 LNHDA and CDR2 SQIVND (reference sequence). V lost 6 bases, J lost 5 bases, and 14 bases lay in between. The CDR3 nucleotides read TGTGCCAGTAGCCTCCAGGGGTCGGACAATGAGCAGTTCTTC. This translates into CASSLQGSDNEQFF.

As DNA, the CDR3 is TGTGCTAGTGCCCTCCCGGGACAACCACAAACCTTC. Protein sequence: CASALPGQPQTF. The V call is TRBV12-5, the J call TRBJ1-2, with D possibly TRBD1 on 6 matching bases. The CDR3 spans 12 residues. V lost 7 bases to trimming and J lost 14 bases, with 20 bases between them. Per germline, CDR1 LGHNT and CDR2 FRNRAP.

The chain is built from TRBV6-5 and TRBJ1-1; no clear D gene. Germline V gene sequence: CDR1 MNHEY, CDR2 SVGAGI. The CDR3 totals 13 residues. V lost 2 bases and J 7 bases, leaving 11 bases between the germline ends. This CDR3 is CASSYISADEAFF. The CDR3 coding sequence is TGTGCCAGCAGTTACATCTCTGCAGATGAAGCTTTCTTT.

The chain carries TRBV13 and TRBJ1-6; D may be TRBD1 (5 bases). Trimming cost V 2 bases and J 7 bases, with 12 bases left between them. The CDR3 sequence is 15 residues long. From germline, CDR1 is PRHDT and CDR2 FYEKMQ (reference sequence). For the CDR3, the DNA is TGTGCCAGCAGCTTAAATGGGGGGGTAAATTCACCCCTCCACTTT. It translates to CASSLNGGVNSPLHF.

V usage is TRBV15 and J usage is TRBJ1-5; D not certain. Germline V gives CDR1 LNHNV, CDR2 YYDKDF (reference sequence). The CDR3 has 15 amino acids. Trimming took 0 bases from V and 7 from J, leaving 13 bases between them. CDR3 sequence (DNA): TGTGCCACCAGCAGAGAAGTAGAGGTTTCGCAGCCCCAGCATTTT. This sequence encodes CATSREVEVSQPQHF.

The gene calls are TRBV6-1 and TRBJ1-1; D uncertain. The V end lost 2 bases, the J end lost 3 bases, and 4 bases lay between the germline ends. CDR3 length: 12 amino acids. Germline CDR1 is MNHNS and CDR2 is SASEGT. In nucleotides, the CDR3 is TGTGCCAGCAGTGAACACTACACTGAAGCTTTCTTT. Translated: CASSEHYTEAFF.